A selection of T cell receptor beta chains follows, all from one sample in a study of blood T cell repertoires in COVID-19. Produced via immunoSEQ multiplex PCR; TCRdb's table is partial and in-frame only. This table holds about 280,000 clones, about 85% found once. Material: peripheral blood. These receptors were collected from a human donor in a cohort sampled during active COVID-19. Each CDR3 is given with its conserved first and last residue. Fields, in order: J gene, V gene, D gene, clone size, CDR3 protein, CDR3 DNA. D genes are given only for firm matches. The size field is filled for only some rows; it gives once, few, many or a size class.

TRBJ2-7	TRBV5-8	NA	NA	CASSFMGAGYEQYF	TGTGCCAGCAGCTTTATGGGGGCCGGCTACGAGCAGTACTTC
TRBJ1-1	TRBV6-5	TRBD1	NA	CASSYSQGRTEAFF	TGTGCCAGCAGTTACTCACAGGGGCGCACTGAAGCTTTCTTT
TRBJ1-2	TRBV18	TRBD1	NA	CASYAGTGHGYTF	TGTGCCAGCTATGCTGGGACAGGCCATGGCTACACCTTC
TRBJ1-1	TRBV5-4	TRBD1	once	CASSLEGTRGPQAFF	TGTGCCAGCAGCTTGGAAGGGACCAGGGGGCCCCAAGCTTTCTTT
TRBJ2-2	TRBV7-6	NA	NA	CASSAGAPDTGELFF	TGTGCCAGCAGCGCAGGGGCTCCGGACACCGGGGAGCTGTTTTTT
TRBJ2-3	TRBV6-4	TRBD2	NA	CASSESVAGGTDTQYF	TGTGCCAGCAGTGAAAGTGTCGCGGGAGGGACAGATACGCAGTATTTT
TRBJ2-1	TRBV5-1	NA	NA	CASSPGARPRDRQFF	TGCGCCAGCAGCCCGGGAGCGAGGCCCCGGGACCGGCAGTTCTTC
TRBJ1-2	TRBV7-8	NA	NA	CASSRSFGYTF	TGTGCCAGCAGCCGCAGTTTTGGCTACACCTTC
TRBJ2-2	TRBV18	NA	NA	CASSPSGVNTGELFF	TGTGCCAGCTCACCATCAGGGGTCAACACCGGGGAGCTGTTTTTT
TRBJ2-2	TRBV4-2	NA	few	CASSQDAGANTGELFF	TGTGCCAGCAGCCAAGATGCGGGCGCGAACACCGGGGAGCTGTTTTTT
TRBJ2-7	TRBV3-1/TRBV3-2	NA	few	CASSHRPYEQYF	TGTGCCAGCAGCCATCGTCCCTACGAGCAGTACTTC
TRBJ1-2	TRBV7-6	NA	NA	CASSPVAARDGYTF	TGTGCCAGCTCGCCGGTGGCGGCGAGGGATGGCTACACCTTC
TRBJ1-3	TRBV18	NA	NA	CASSGLQGSGNTIYF	TGTGCCAGCTCAGGGCTACAGGGATCTGGAAACACCATATATTTT
TRBJ1-5	TRBV21-1	NA	NA	CASSASGTDLNQPQHF	TGTGCCAGCAGCGCTTCGGGGACAGACCTGAATCAGCCCCAGCATTTT
TRBJ2-1	TRBV9	TRBD1	NA	CASSVSGTGYNEQFF	TGTGCCAGCAGCGTATCCGGGACAGGGTACAATGAGCAGTTCTTC
TRBJ2-7	TRBV3-1/TRBV3-2	TRBD2	NA	CASSQDGAGFSYEQYF	TGTGCCAGCAGCCAAGATGGAGCGGGATTTTCCTACGAGCAGTACTTC
TRBJ2-7	TRBV5-1	TRBD1	NA	CASSSSGTGSAEQYF	TGCGCCAGCAGCAGTTCCGGGACAGGGAGTGCCGAGCAGTACTTC
TRBJ2-1	TRBV11-3	TRBD1	NA	CASGLRDRWDEQFF	TGTGCCAGCGGTCTCCGGGACAGGTGGGATGAGCAGTTCTTC
TRBJ1-2	TRBV6-4	TRBD1	NA	CASSAGGQGASGYTF	TGTGCCAGCAGCGCTGGGGGACAGGGGGCAAGTGGCTACACCTTC
TRBJ2-7	TRBV5-1	TRBD2	NA	CASKNSGVYEQYF	TGCGCCAGCAAGAATAGCGGGGTCTACGAGCAGTACTTC
TRBJ1-4	TRBV28	TRBD1	NA	CASDGQGSTGLFF	TGTGCCAGCGATGGACAGGGTTCCACGGGATTGTTTTTT
TRBJ2-5	TRBV7-2	TRBD2	NA	CASSLGGGSSETQYF	TGTGCCAGCAGCTTAGGGGGCGGGAGTTCAGAGACCCAGTACTTC
TRBJ2-5	TRBV7-8	NA	NA	CASSFRETQYF	TGTGCCAGCAGCTTTCGTGAGACCCAGTACTTC
TRBJ2-7	TRBV5-1	NA	NA	CASSLASGNPYEQYF	TGCGCCAGCAGCTTGGCATCAGGTAACCCCTACGAGCAGTACTTC
TRBJ2-3	TRBV6-2/TRBV6-3	TRBD2	NA	CASSFIAGLPHPTDTQYF	TGTGCCAGCAGTTTCATAGCGGGACTGCCACATCCCACAGATACGCAGTATTTT
TRBJ1-2	TRBV5-1	NA	NA	CASSLDHSIYGYTF	TGCGCCAGCAGCTTGGATCACAGCATCTATGGCTACACCTTC
TRBJ2-2	TRBV19	TRBD1	NA	CASSRQGFDGELFF	TGTGCCAGTAGTAGACAGGGGTTCGACGGGGAGCTGTTTTTT
TRBJ2-7	TRBV5-4	TRBD1	once	CASSLGGRGSYEQYF	TGTGCCAGCAGCTTGGGCGGCAGGGGGAGTTACGAGCAGTACTTC
TRBJ2-7	TRBV28	NA	NA	CASSRGTYEQYF	TGTGCCAGCAGCAGGGGAACCTACGAGCAGTACTTC